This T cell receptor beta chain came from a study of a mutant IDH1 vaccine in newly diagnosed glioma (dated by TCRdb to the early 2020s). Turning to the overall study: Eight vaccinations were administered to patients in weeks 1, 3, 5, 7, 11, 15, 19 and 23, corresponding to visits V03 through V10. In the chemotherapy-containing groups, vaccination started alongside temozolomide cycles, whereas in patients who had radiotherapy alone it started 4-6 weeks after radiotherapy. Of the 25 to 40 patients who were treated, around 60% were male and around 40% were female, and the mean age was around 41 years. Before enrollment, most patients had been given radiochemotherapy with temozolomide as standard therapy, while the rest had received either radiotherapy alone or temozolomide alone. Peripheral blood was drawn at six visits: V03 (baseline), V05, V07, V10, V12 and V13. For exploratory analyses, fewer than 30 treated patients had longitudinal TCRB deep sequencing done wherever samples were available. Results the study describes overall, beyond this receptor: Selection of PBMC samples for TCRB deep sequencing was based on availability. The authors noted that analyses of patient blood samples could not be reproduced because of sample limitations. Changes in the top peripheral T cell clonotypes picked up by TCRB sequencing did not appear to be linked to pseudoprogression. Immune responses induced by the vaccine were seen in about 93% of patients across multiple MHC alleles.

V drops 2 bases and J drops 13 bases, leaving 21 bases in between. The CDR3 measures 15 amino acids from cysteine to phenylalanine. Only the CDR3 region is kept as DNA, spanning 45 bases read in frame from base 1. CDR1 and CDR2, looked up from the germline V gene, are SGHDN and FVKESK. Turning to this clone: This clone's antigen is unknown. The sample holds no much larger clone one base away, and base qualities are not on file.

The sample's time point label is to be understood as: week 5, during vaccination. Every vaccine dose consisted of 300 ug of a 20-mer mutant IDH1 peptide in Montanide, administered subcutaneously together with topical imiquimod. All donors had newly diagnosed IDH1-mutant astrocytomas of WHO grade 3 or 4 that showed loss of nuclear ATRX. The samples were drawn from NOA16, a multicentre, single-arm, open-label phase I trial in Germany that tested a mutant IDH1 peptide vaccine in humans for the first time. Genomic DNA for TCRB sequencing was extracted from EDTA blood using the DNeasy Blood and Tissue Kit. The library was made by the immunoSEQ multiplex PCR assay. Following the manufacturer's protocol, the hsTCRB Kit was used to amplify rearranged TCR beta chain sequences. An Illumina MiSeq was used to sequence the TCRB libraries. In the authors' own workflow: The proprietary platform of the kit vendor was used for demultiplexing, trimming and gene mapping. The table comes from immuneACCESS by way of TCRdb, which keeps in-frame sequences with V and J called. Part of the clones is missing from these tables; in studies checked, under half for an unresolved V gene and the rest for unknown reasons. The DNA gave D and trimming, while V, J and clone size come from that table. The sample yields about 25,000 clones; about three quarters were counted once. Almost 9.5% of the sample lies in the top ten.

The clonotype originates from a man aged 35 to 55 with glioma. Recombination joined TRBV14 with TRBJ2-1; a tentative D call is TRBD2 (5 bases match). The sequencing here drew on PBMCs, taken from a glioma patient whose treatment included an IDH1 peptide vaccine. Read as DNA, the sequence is TGTGCCAGCAGCCAAACATCGGGCCCCCGGGAAGGACAGTTCTTC. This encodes CASSQTSGPREGQFF.